This T cell receptor (beta chain) was sequenced during a study of blood T cell repertoires in COVID-19. Across the study: COVID-19 samples from acute and convalescent phases originated in the United States, Italy and Spain. In each case, the material was cDNA or gDNA derived from T cells, B-cell-depleted T cells, or PBMCs.

In the source study's methods: The authors estimated nucleated cell counts from reference gene primer amplification. The method was immunoSEQ multiplex PCR; TCRdb's version includes in-frame clones alone and lacks a portion of them. The D gene and trimming were derived from the DNA, and the V and J assignments and clone size from that table. The sample has roughly 280,000 clones; 87% are singletons. The V end lost 0 bases, the J end lost 5 bases, and 5 bases lay between the germline ends. This CDR3 is built from 13 residues. Germline V lookup: CDR1 LNHNV, CDR2 YYDKDF (reference sequence). Only a few counts were recorded for this clone.

This TCR was sampled from a woman aged 50 to 65 who had recovered from COVID-19. The specimen was peripheral blood. The V and J genes are TRBV15 and TRBJ1-5; D is unresolved. The CDR3, as DNA: TGTGCCACCAGCAGAGACGGGGATCAGCCCCAGCATTTT. This codes for CATSRDGDQPQHF.